The 28 T cell receptor beta chains presented below share a single source sample, sequenced in a study of cytomegalovirus exposure and HLA in healthy donors. Only in-frame clones appear in the TCRdb table, and some are missing; sequencing was by immunoSEQ multiplex PCR. The table includes about 160,000 clones, 90% to 97% detected once. Sequencing was carried out using PBMCs. These receptors originate from a woman between 18 and 29 years old in good health and CMV-seronegative.

V is TRBV19 and J is TRBJ1-5, with D tentatively TRBD1 (5 bases). V was trimmed by 4 bases and J by 3 bases, leaving 10 bases between them. Germline-derived CDR1 and CDR2 are LNHDA and SQIVND (reference sequence). There are 14 residues in the CDR3. In DNA, the CDR3 is TGTGCCAGTAGTAAGACAGATAACAATCAGCCCCAGCATTTT. Translated: CASSKTDNNQPQHF.

The chain uses TRBV14 and TRBJ1-2; D ambiguous. V was cut by 0 bases and J by 3 bases, with 8 bases left in between. Germline loops: CDR1 SGHDN, CDR2 FVKESK. The CDR3 sequence is 14 residues long. The CDR3 spells CASSQEGSYYGYTF. DNA of the CDR3: TGTGCCAGCAGCCAAGAGGGCAGTTACTATGGCTACACCTTC.

The gene calls are TRBV4-3 and TRBJ2-7; weak D call: TRBD1 (6 bases). Germline values: CDR1 LGHNA, CDR2 YSLEER. The V gene lost 0 bases and the J gene lost 1 base, with 13 bases spanning the gap. CDR3 size: 16 residues. CDR3 loop: CASSQDRSRGSYEQYF. The DNA for the CDR3 is TGCGCCAGCAGCCAAGACCGAAGCAGGGGTTCCTACGAGCAGTACTTC.

This clone was counted a single time. The chain carries TRBV7-8 and TRBJ1-3; D is ambiguous. CDR1 is SGHVS and CDR2 is FQNEAQ in the germline V gene. The CDR3 is 15 amino acids. V lost 4 bases to trimming and J lost 0 bases, with 10 bases between them. CDR3 DNA: TGTGCCAGCAGCTCGAGCCGGGTCTCTGGAAACACCATATATTTT. As protein: CASSSSRVSGNTIYF.

This sequence joins TRBV4-1 and TRBJ2-7; possible D gene TRBD1, 5 bases. The CDR3 is 17 amino acids. V lost 0 bases, J lost 1 base, and 16 bases lay in between. The germline V gene has CDR1 MGHRA and CDR2 YSYEKL. The CDR3 loop reads CASSQERGREWSYEQYF. For the CDR3, the DNA is TGCGCCAGCAGCCAAGAAAGGGGCAGGGAATGGTCCTACGAGCAGTACTTC.

This chain connects TRBV5-1 to TRBJ2-3; 8 nucleotides match TRBD2. Per the germline V gene, CDR1 is SGHRS and CDR2 is YFSETQ. The CDR3 contains 15 residues. Trimming at V came to 4 bases and at J to 3 bases, leaving 7 bases not matched to a gene. The CDR3 region is CASSHSGEKTDTQYF. The DNA for the CDR3 is TGCGCCAGCAGCCATAGCGGGGAGAAGACAGATACGCAGTATTTT.

The chain has TRBV6-6 and TRBJ2-5, with D possibly TRBD2 on 6 matching bases. The CDR3 consists of 16 residues. Germline V gene data show CDR1 as MNHNY and CDR2 as SVGAGI (reference sequence). Trimming removed 6 bases from V and 4 bases from J, with 21 bases in between. The DNA of the CDR3 is TGTGCCAGCAGCCGTAACCGGGACTTGGGGGTAGAGACCCAGTACTTC. Protein: CASSRNRDLGVETQYF.

The chain combines TRBV7-2 with TRBJ2-6; 7 bases line up with TRBD1. The ends lost 4 bases at V and 2 bases at J; junction bases unmatched: 2. CDR1 SGHTA and CDR2 FQGNSA come from the germline V gene. CDR3 length: 15 residues. CDR3 coding DNA: TGTGCCAGCAGCTCAGGGGGTCCTGGGGCCAACGTCCTGACTTTC. Translation: CASSSGGPGANVLTF.

This clone was counted only a few times. The chain employs TRBV5-1 and TRBJ1-2; the D gene is possibly TRBD1 (6 bases). Germline lookup yields CDR1 SGHRS and CDR2 YFSETQ. CDR3 length: 12 amino acids. The germline V and J ends were trimmed by 0 bases and 6 bases, with 6 bases remaining between them. The CDR3 sequence: CASSLAGDGYTF. CDR3 nucleotides: TGCGCCAGCAGCTTGGCAGGGGATGGCTACACCTTC. Drawing the rest from reference TRBV5-1 and TRBJ1-2, the complete variable domain is KAGVTQTPRYLIKTRGQQVTLSCSPISGHRSVSWYQQTPGQGLQFLFEYFSETQRNKGNFPGRFSGRQFSNSRSEMNVSTLELGDSALYLCASSLAGDGYTFGSGTRLTVV.

V and J are TRBV7-2 and TRBJ1-1; D gene unclear. Germline V gene lookup returns CDR1 SGHTA and CDR2 FQGNSA. The length of the CDR3 is 14 residues. The ends were cut back, 2 bases at V and 10 bases at J, with 17 bases in the middle. CDR3 nucleotide sequence: TGTGCCAGCAGCTTACTTACGTCCGACTCTGGAGCTTTCTTT. This translates into CASSLLTSDSGAFF.

In nucleotides, the CDR3 is TGCGCCAGCAGCCAAAGTCCCGGGACAGGGCAATACGAGCAGTACTTC. Its protein product is CASSQSPGTGQYEQYF. This chain links TRBV4-1 with TRBJ2-7; 9 bases align to TRBD1. CDR1 is MGHRA, CDR2 YSYEKL, per germline. Trimming removed 2 bases from V and 4 bases from J; junction bases left unmatched: 9. This CDR3 has 16 residues.

The rearrangement joins TRBV6-6 to TRBJ1-5; 9 bases line up with TRBD1. The ends lost 10 bases at V and 2 bases at J; junction bases unmatched: 3. The germline V gene encodes CDR1 MNHNY and CDR2 SVGAGI (reference sequence). CDR3 length: 13 residues. The CDR3, as DNA: TGTGCCACACGGACAGGGGGCAATCAGCCCCAGCATTTT. Protein product: CATRTGGNQPQHF.

The chain joins TRBV12-5 to TRBJ2-7; D possibly corresponds to TRBD1 (6 bases). Germline V lookup: CDR1 LGHNT, CDR2 FRNRAP. V was trimmed by 7 bases and J by 1 base, leaving 17 bases between them. This CDR3 has 15 amino acids. As DNA, the CDR3 is TGTGCTAGTGCCCTCCCCCAAGGACAGTCCTACGAGCAGTACTTC. This translates into CASALPQGQSYEQYF.

The chain carries TRBV5-4 and TRBJ2-1; D is possibly TRBD2 (6 bases). The CDR3 has 14 amino acids. Germline CDR1 and CDR2: SGHNT and YYREEE (reference sequence). V dropped 1 base and J dropped 5 bases, with 10 bases sitting between them. The CDR3 is CASSLRASDNEQFF. The CDR3 DNA is TGTGCCAGCAGCTTGAGGGCTAGCGACAATGAGCAGTTCTTC.

The gene calls are TRBV18 and TRBJ2-6, with D uncertain. CDR1 and CDR2 from the germline V gene are KGHSH and LQKENI. The CDR3 is 16 amino acids. V was trimmed by 3 bases and J by 0 bases, leaving 9 bases between them. This chain's CDR3 is CASSPIADSGANVLTF. The CDR3 DNA follows: TGTGCCAGCTCACCGATTGCAGACTCTGGGGCCAACGTCCTGACTTTC.

The table lists this clone with a count of one. The CDR3 loop reads CASSLVTGVNTEAFF. In DNA form, the CDR3 reads TGTGCCAGCAGCTTAGTGACGGGTGTGAACACTGAAGCTTTCTTT. J is TRBJ1-1 and V is TRBV7-9; D gene uncertain. The CDR3 is 15 residues long. The germline V and J ends were trimmed by 1 base and 0 bases, with 9 bases remaining between them. The V gene's germline CDR1 is SEHNR and CDR2 FQNEAQ (reference sequence).

This sequence joins TRBV5-1 and TRBJ1-1; D may be TRBD1 (6 bases). Germline CDR1 and CDR2: SGHRS and YFSETQ. This CDR3 is 13 amino acids long. The V gene lost 4 bases and the J gene lost 1 base, with 8 bases spanning the gap. The CDR3: CASSGGGNTEAFF. Here the CDR3 DNA reads TGCGCCAGCAGCGGGGGCGGGAACACTGAAGCTTTCTTT.

This chain joins TRBV27 and TRBJ2-3; tentative D call: TRBD1 (5 bases). The V gene lost 3 bases and the J gene lost 3 bases, with 10 bases spanning the gap. Germline CDR1 and CDR2: MNHEY and SMNVEV (reference sequence). This CDR3 spans 14 amino acids. The CDR3 loop reads CASSLQGLTDTQYF. The CDR3 coding sequence is TGTGCCAGCAGTTTGCAGGGTTTGACAGATACGCAGTATTTT.

The chain links TRBV7-2 to TRBJ1-1, with a tentative D call TRBD1 (6 bases). Germline CDR1 and CDR2: SGHTA and FQGNSA. This CDR3 spans 15 amino acids. V lost 8 bases and J 0 bases, leaving 16 bases between the germline ends. CDR3 DNA: TGTGCCAGCGTGGGGGCCCCTACTTTGAACACTGAAGCTTTCTTT. This encodes CASVGAPTLNTEAFF.

This chain connects TRBV9 to TRBJ2-6; maybe TRBD2 (5 bases). Trimming removed 4 bases from V and 4 bases from J, with 21 bases in between. The germline V gene encodes CDR1 SGDLS and CDR2 YYNGEE. This CDR3 is built from 18 residues. CDR3 sequence: CASSPSGSTGLGANVLTF. CDR3 DNA: TGTGCCAGCAGCCCCTCTGGGAGTACGGGTCTGGGGGCCAACGTCCTGACTTTC.

The chain employs TRBV14 and TRBJ1-1, with 7 bases identical to TRBD1. V shed 4 bases, J shed 1 base, and the junction held 3 bases outside the gene matches. Germline CDR1 and CDR2: SGHDN and FVKESK. The CDR3 loop spans 14 amino acids. The CDR3 bases are TGTGCCAGCAGCCTGACAGGGTGGAACACTGAAGCTTTCTTT. Its protein product is CASSLTGWNTEAFF.

The CDR3 DNA reads TGTGCCAGCAGCTTAGGGTGGCTAGCGGGTTACAATGAGCAGTTCTTC. It specifies CASSLGWLAGYNEQFF. V usage is TRBV7-8 and J usage is TRBJ2-1, with 8 bases aligning to TRBD2. The CDR3 runs 16 residues. Trimming at V came to 1 base and at J to 4 bases, leaving 6 bases not matched to a gene. Germline lookup yields CDR1 SGHVS and CDR2 FQNEAQ.

The CDR3 bases are TGTGCCAGCAGTGCCTTAGGGCAGGGGGGTAACTATGGCTACACCTTC. Its protein product is CASSALGQGGNYGYTF. J is TRBJ1-2 and V is TRBV2, with 7 bases matching TRBD1. The CDR3 runs 16 residues. Looked up from germline, CDR1 is SNHLY and CDR2 is FYNNEI. J lost 1 base, V lost 4 bases, and 9 bases had no gene match.

This clone was observed once. This sequence joins TRBV4-2 and TRBJ1-2; 10 bases agree with TRBD1. The junction had 1 base not matched to a gene; V was cut back by 0 bases and J by 6 bases. Germline-derived CDR1 and CDR2 are LGHNA and YNFKEQ. The CDR3 is made up of 14 amino acids. The CDR3 sequence is CASSQDGTGDGYTF. CDR3 sequence (DNA): TGTGCCAGCAGCCAAGATGGGACAGGGGATGGCTACACCTTC.

This chain links TRBV6-5 with TRBJ2-3, with 8 bases that match TRBD2. Germline V gene sequence: CDR1 MNHEY, CDR2 SVGAGI. After removal of 5 bases from V and 5 bases from J, the junction contained 6 bases not matched to a gene. CDR3 length: 14 residues. CDR3 protein: CASSQSGGRDTQYF. CDR3 sequence (DNA): TGTGCCAGCAGTCAAAGCGGGGGCCGAGATACGCAGTATTTT.

The rearrangement links TRBV7-9 to TRBJ2-7, with D perhaps TRBD1 (5 bases). CDR3 length: 15 amino acids. V lost 6 bases and J 2 bases, leaving 17 bases between the germline ends. Germline V gene data show CDR1 as SEHNR and CDR2 as FQNEAQ (reference sequence). The CDR3 spells CASRGDSDAPYEQYF. Written as DNA, the CDR3 is TGTGCCAGCAGGGGCGACAGCGATGCCCCCTACGAGCAGTACTTC.

The gene calls are TRBV5-8 and TRBJ1-1; 8 bases fit TRBD1. In germline, CDR1 is SGHTS, CDR2 YDEGEE. This CDR3 is 15 amino acids long. V lost 4 bases, J lost 4 bases, and 9 bases stayed unmatched. The CDR3 DNA follows: TGTGCCAGCAGCCCGACAGGGGCCCGGAGCACTGAAGCTTTCTTT. Residues: CASSPTGARSTEAFF.

The chain has TRBV7-3 and TRBJ2-2; no clear D. Germline CDR1 is SGHTA and CDR2 is FQGTGA. This CDR3 contains 13 residues. The ends were cut back, 5 bases at V and 5 bases at J, with 9 bases in the middle. The CDR3 sequence: CASSTRQTGELFF. The CDR3 bases are TGTGCCAGCAGCACCCGACAAACCGGGGAGCTGTTTTTT.